Listed here is a single TCR beta chain. Its antigen is unknown. These data are taken from a study of CD8+ T cells in alopecia areata. Overall study: Twice daily, treated patients received 5 to 10 mg of oral tofacitinib. Patients took tofacitinib for 6 to 18 months, followed by 6 drug-free months.

Extracted RNA was reverse transcribed, and the resulting cDNA served as sequencing template. Some clones are missing from TCRdb's copy, which holds only in-frame ones; the method was immunoSEQ multiplex PCR. Of 150,000 to 200,000 clones in the sample, about 63% are singletons; the top ten hold about 14%. Germline V gene sequence: CDR1 SGHRS, CDR2 YFSETQ. The CDR3 contains 13 residues. The V end lost 7 bases, the J end lost 4 bases, and 14 bases lay between the germline ends. Study conclusions and caveats: In patients, TCRs were shared less clearly than in mice, and HLA may possibly be involved.

Individuals with alopecia areata gave both lesional scalp punch biopsies and peripheral blood for collection. The starting material was CD4+ T cells sorted from blood, obtained at week 0. This sequence was found in a human donor with alopecia areata. The chain uses TRBV5-1 and TRBJ2-5, with D tentatively TRBD2 (6 bases). CDR3 DNA: TGCGCCAGCGGATTACGTAGCGGAGAGACCCAGTACTTC. Its protein is CASGLRSGETQYF.